This T cell receptor beta chain was sequenced in a study of CD8+ T cells in alopecia areata. Whole-study findings and limits: Mouse data revealed clearer TCR sharing than patient data did, a gap possibly tied to HLA.

The sequencing template was cDNA reverse transcribed from extracted RNA. Profiled with immunoSEQ multiplex PCR; TCRdb holds only in-frame clones, not every one. The sample holds about 290,000 clones, 58% seen once. The CDR3 covers 14 residues. V was pared by 6 bases and J by 5 bases, with 5 bases of the junction left unmatched. CDR1 is SEHNR, CDR2 FQNEAQ, per germline (reference sequence). In its sample, this clone was seen a few times. Its antigen remains unknown. Regarding treatment: oral pan-JAK inhibitor, 5-10 mg twice daily. The source of this sequence is a human donor with alopecia areata. The sequenced sample was CD4+ T cells sorted from blood, obtained at week 24, from a patient treated with tofacitinib. The V gene is TRBV7-9, the J gene TRBJ1-3; 9 nucleotides agree with TRBD1. The CDR3 DNA sequence: TGTGCCAGCAGGGGACAGGGACTGAGAAACACCATATATTTT. This codes for CASRGQGLRNTIYF.